This T cell receptor (beta chain) was obtained from a study of T-cell reconstitution after alpha-beta-depleted transplantation in children. Using unique molecular identifiers, the investigators prepared the TCRbeta library. TCRdb re-analysed the PCR reads in MiXCR, keeping a single row per CDR3 protein. This sample has over 150,000 distinct CDR3 sequences, with over 5.5% found just once. The CDR3 consists of 12 residues. The germline V and J ends were trimmed by 6 bases and 4 bases, with 9 bases remaining between them. Germline V lookup: CDR1 SQVTM, CDR2 ANQGSEA. This clonotype was counted ten times or more.

The source material was PBMCs from the stem cell graft donor, sampled from the stem cell graft. The receptor was isolated from a human donor who donated a stem cell graft to a child with Wiskott-Aldrich syndrome. The J gene is TRBJ1-4, the V gene TRBV29-1, with D maybe TRBD1 (5 bases). CDR3 loop: CSVTANNEKLFF. CDR3 coding DNA: TGCAGCGTGACAGCTAATAATGAAAAACTGTTTTTT.